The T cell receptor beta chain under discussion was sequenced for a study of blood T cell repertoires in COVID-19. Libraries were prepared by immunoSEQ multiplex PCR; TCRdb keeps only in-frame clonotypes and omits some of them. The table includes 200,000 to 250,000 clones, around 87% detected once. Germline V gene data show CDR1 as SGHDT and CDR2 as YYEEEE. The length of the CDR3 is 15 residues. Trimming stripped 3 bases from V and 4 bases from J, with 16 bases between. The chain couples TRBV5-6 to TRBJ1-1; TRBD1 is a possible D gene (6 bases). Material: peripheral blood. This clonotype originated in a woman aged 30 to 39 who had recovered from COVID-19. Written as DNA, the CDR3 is TGTGCCAGCAGCTCTCGCAGGGGTGGTGCCACTGAAGCTTTCTTT. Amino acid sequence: CASSSRRGGATEAFF.